These 2 T cell receptor beta chains were sequenced from one sample in a study of blood T cell repertoires in COVID-19. TCRdb keeps only in-frame clones here, not all; method: immunoSEQ multiplex PCR. Of about 220,000 clones in the sample, about four fifths were seen once. Sequences were obtained from peripheral blood. These receptor sequences come from a woman under 40 who had recovered from COVID-19.

This clone was found a few times. This chain joins TRBV5-1 and TRBJ2-5, with TRBD2 identical over 13 bases. Per the germline V gene, CDR1 is SGHRS and CDR2 is YFSETQ. V dropped 4 bases and J dropped 5; count of bases not matched to a gene: 8. There are 16 residues in the CDR3. CDR3 protein: CASSPGLAGVGETQYF. As DNA, the CDR3 is TGCGCCAGCAGCCCCGGACTAGCGGGAGTTGGGGAGACCCAGTACTTC. The variable domain in full, with the rest retrieved from reference TRBV5-1 and TRBJ2-5, is KAGVTQTPRYLIKTRGQQVTLSCSPISGHRSVSWYQQTPGQGLQFLFEYFSETQRNKGNFPGRFSGRQFSNSRSEMNVSTLELGDSALYLCASSPGLAGVGETQYFGPGTRLLVL.

V usage is TRBV7-9 and J usage is TRBJ1-1; 9 bases match TRBD1. V gave up 4 bases and J gave up 5 bases; unmatched junction bases: 5. This CDR3 is built from 14 residues. CDR1 is SEHNR and CDR2 is FQNEAQ in the germline V gene (reference sequence). CDR3 sequence reads: CASSYTQGATEAFF. The DNA for the CDR3 is TGTGCCAGCAGCTACACACAGGGGGCGACTGAAGCTTTCTTT.